This TCR beta chain was obtained from a study of technical replicates of blood from a handful of donors. Sequencing used immunoSEQ multiplex PCR; TCRdb keeps in-frame clones, though not all of them. The data hold approximately 97,000 clones, with around 96% observed a single time. V trimming: 6 bases; J trimming: 8 bases; junction bases outside the gene matches: 8. Germline V gene lookup returns CDR1 SEHNR and CDR2 FQNEAQ (reference sequence). This CDR3 contains 14 residues. This receptor was obtained from a human donor in good health. The chain has TRBV7-9 and TRBJ2-1; 9 bases are shared with TRBD1. The specimen sequenced was T cells isolated from PBMCs. Here the CDR3 DNA reads TGTGCCAGCAGTCTGACAGGGGGGGGCGATGAGCAGTTCTTC. Amino acid sequence: CASSLTGGGDEQFF.